This TCR beta chain was captured by sequencing in a study of T cells in Graves' hyperthyroidism and ophthalmopathy. Regions amplified from RNA transcripts were the TCR beta CDR3 regions. The TCR CDR3 first-round RT-PCR relied on the HTBI primer set. TCRdb re-analysed the multiplex PCR reads in MiXCR, keeping a single row per CDR3 protein. The profile shows more than 600,000 distinct CDR3 sequences, roughly 17% of them singletons. This clonotype has only a few counts. The CDR3 extends over 14 amino acids. Per the germline V gene, CDR1 is MGHRA and CDR2 is YSYEKL. The V segment lost 8 bases and the J segment 3 bases; nucleotides outside the gene matches: 7.

This TCR came from a man younger than 35 with Graves' hyperthyroidism. This sequence joins TRBV4-1 and TRBJ2-1; 7 bases fit TRBD1. The sequenced sample was blood. The CDR3 region has the DNA TGCGCCAGCGGAATGACAGGGAACTACAATGAGCAGTTCTTC. It specifies CASGMTGNYNEQFF.